This paragraph reports one TCR beta chain. Antigen: not known. This record belongs to a study of T cell responses to AZD1222 COVID-19 vaccine. Study-level findings and limits: Most donors were white British, females outnumbered males, and clonal diversity was possibly underestimated. Two AZD1222 administrations were followed by greater Spike-specific TCR breadth and depth. Mapped onto spike, vaccine-associated CD4 TCRs spanned it and were dominant at 160-218 and 743-854. AZD1222 recipients seropositive at baseline numbered only five to seven.

The germline CDR1 and CDR2 sequences are MNHEY and SMNVEV (reference sequence). This CDR3 has 14 residues. The V gene lost 5 bases and the J gene lost 6 bases, with 17 bases spanning the gap. Sequencing was performed with immunoSEQ multiplex PCR; in TCRdb, only in-frame clones are kept and a portion is missing. The sample shows approximately 100,000 clones, roughly 86% of them seen only once. The chain joins TRBV27 to TRBJ2-7; D unresolved. The origin of this receptor is an adult who received the MenACWY meningococcal vaccine as a control. The source material was peripheral blood, sampled 28 days after the second dose of the MenACWY control vaccine. This chain's CDR3 is CASSPRTEPLEQYF. In nucleotides, the CDR3 is TGTGCCAGCAGTCCCCGGACGGAGCCACTCGAGCAGTACTTC.